This is a list of T cell receptor beta chains from one sample in a study of a mutant IDH1 vaccine in newly diagnosed glioma. Assay used: immunoSEQ multiplex PCR; TCRdb lists only in-frame clones, some missing. The sample lists about 59,000 clones, about four fifths seen once, with 3.5% to 4% in the top ten. No antigen is known for these receptors. The specimen comprised PBMCs, sampled from a glioma patient whose treatment included an IDH1 peptide vaccine. The receptors come from a man younger than 45 with glioma. The CDR3 runs from the conserved cysteine through the conserved F or W. The D gene is left open where the match is weak. For some rows the clone size is stated as once, few or many, or as a class when expanded; others skip it.

d_call: TRBD1
clone_size: NA
j_call: TRBJ1-3
v_call: TRBV30
cdr3_nt: TGTGCCTGGAGGGGACAGCTGAGCTCTGGAAACACCATATATTTT
cdr3_aa: CAWRGQLSSGNTIYF

d_call: NA
clone_size: NA
j_call: TRBJ2-7
v_call: TRBV7-2
cdr3_nt: TGTGCCAGCAGCCCCACAGAGATCTACGAGCAGTACTTC
cdr3_aa: CASSPTEIYEQYF

d_call: TRBD2
clone_size: once
j_call: TRBJ2-1
v_call: TRBV5-1
cdr3_nt: TGCGCCAGCAGCTTGGAAGGACTAGCCCGCAATGAGCAGTTCTTC
cdr3_aa: CASSLEGLARNEQFF

d_call: TRBD1
clone_size: once
j_call: TRBJ1-6
v_call: TRBV25-1
cdr3_nt: TGTGCCAGCAGTCCAGGGACAGGGAGCTCCTATAATTCACCCCTCCACTTT
cdr3_aa: CASSPGTGSSYNSPLHF

d_call: NA
clone_size: once
j_call: TRBJ2-2
v_call: TRBV4-1
cdr3_nt: TGCGCCAGCAGTTCAAGACTAGGCAGGGGGGGTAGCACCGGGGAGCTGTTTTTT
cdr3_aa: CASSSRLGRGGSTGELFF

d_call: NA
clone_size: once
j_call: TRBJ1-2
v_call: TRBV19
cdr3_nt: TGTGCCAGTAGTCTTCGACAGCAGAGAGGCTACACCTTC
cdr3_aa: CASSLRQQRGYTF

d_call: NA
clone_size: NA
j_call: TRBJ1-4
v_call: TRBV6-1
cdr3_nt: TGTGCCAGCAGTGCTAATGGAGTAAAACTGTTTTTT
cdr3_aa: CASSANGVKLFF

d_call: NA
clone_size: few
j_call: TRBJ1-1
v_call: TRBV6-1
cdr3_nt: TGTGCCAGCAGTAGGGCAGGGAGTGTGAACACTGAAGCTTTCTTT
cdr3_aa: CASSRAGSVNTEAFF

d_call: NA
clone_size: NA
j_call: TRBJ1-1
v_call: TRBV12-2
cdr3_nt: TGTGCAAGTCGCTTAGAATATTCTACAGATATGAACACTGAAGCTTTCTTT
cdr3_aa: CASRLEYSTDMNTEAFF

d_call: NA
clone_size: NA
j_call: TRBJ1-6
v_call: TRBV19
cdr3_nt: TGTGCCAGTAACCCCCGGGACCCTAAGGCACCCCTCCACTTT
cdr3_aa: CASNPRDPKAPLHF

d_call: NA
clone_size: NA
j_call: TRBJ1-1
v_call: TRBV14
cdr3_nt: TGTGCCAGCAGCCTCCATTCGGGGGCTGAAGCTTTCTTT
cdr3_aa: CASSLHSGAEAFF

d_call: NA
clone_size: once
j_call: TRBJ2-3
v_call: TRBV6-5
cdr3_nt: TGTGCCAGCAGCTCGGACAGTGTGTCCGACGATACGCAGTATTTT
cdr3_aa: CASSSDSVSDDTQYF

d_call: NA
clone_size: NA
j_call: TRBJ1-5
v_call: TRBV6-5
cdr3_nt: TGTGCCAGCGGGCAGCCCCAGCATTTT
cdr3_aa: CASGQPQHF

d_call: NA
clone_size: NA
j_call: TRBJ1-5
v_call: TRBV15
cdr3_nt: TGTGCCACCAGCAGAGATCGGGGGCGGGGGCTACCCCAGCATTTT
cdr3_aa: CATSRDRGRGLPQHF

d_call: TRBD2
clone_size: NA
j_call: TRBJ2-7
v_call: TRBV18
cdr3_nt: TGTGCCAGCTCAAAGGGACTAGCTAGAGGCGAGCAGTACTTC
cdr3_aa: CASSKGLARGEQYF

d_call: NA
clone_size: NA
j_call: TRBJ1-1
v_call: TRBV5-8
cdr3_nt: TGTGCCAGCAGCTTGGTTTTTGGGGGCCCGAACACTGAAGCTTTCTTT
cdr3_aa: CASSLVFGGPNTEAFF

d_call: NA
clone_size: NA
j_call: TRBJ2-2
v_call: TRBV7-9
cdr3_nt: TGTGCCAGCAGCTTGGTTACCGGGGAGCTGTTTTTT
cdr3_aa: CASSLVTGELFF

d_call: TRBD1
clone_size: NA
j_call: TRBJ1-1
v_call: TRBV5-4
cdr3_nt: TGTGCCAGCAGCAGGGACAGACTTGAACACTGGGGAGCTTTCTTT
cdr3_aa: CASSRDRLEHWGAFF

d_call: NA
clone_size: NA
j_call: TRBJ1-1
v_call: TRBV18
cdr3_nt: TGTGCCAGCTCCTCCGCAGGGCGGTATAAAGCTTTCTTT
cdr3_aa: CASSSAGRYKAFF

d_call: NA
clone_size: NA
j_call: TRBJ2-1
v_call: TRBV14
cdr3_nt: TGTGCCAGCAGCCCCCAAACAGGGAACAATGAGCAGTTCTTC
cdr3_aa: CASSPQTGNNEQFF

d_call: NA
clone_size: NA
j_call: TRBJ1-2
v_call: TRBV5-1
cdr3_nt: TGCGCCAGCAGCTCATTCCGGGACCGGAACTATGGCTACACCTTC
cdr3_aa: CASSSFRDRNYGYTF

d_call: NA
clone_size: NA
j_call: TRBJ2-7
v_call: TRBV4-1
cdr3_nt: TGCGCCAGCAGCCAAGCATTCGGTGCGCCGGTCAGCTACGAGCAGTACTTC
cdr3_aa: CASSQAFGAPVSYEQYF

d_call: TRBD1
clone_size: once
j_call: TRBJ1-6
v_call: TRBV18
cdr3_nt: TGTGCCAGCTCACCACAGGGGGCGCGTTCACCCCTCCACTTT
cdr3_aa: CASSPQGARSPLHF

d_call: NA
clone_size: NA
j_call: TRBJ2-7
v_call: TRBV27
cdr3_nt: TGTGCCAGCAGTAATCACGGATTAGACTCCTACGAGCAGTACTTC
cdr3_aa: CASSNHGLDSYEQYF

d_call: NA
clone_size: NA
j_call: TRBJ2-3
v_call: TRBV7-9
cdr3_nt: TGTGCCAGCAGCTTAGTGACGGTGGTGGGCACAGATACGCAGTATTTT
cdr3_aa: CASSLVTVVGTDTQYF

d_call: TRBD1
clone_size: NA
j_call: TRBJ1-2
v_call: TRBV7-9
cdr3_nt: TGTGCCAGCAGCTCTAGGACAGGGGGCGTTTCAAACTATGGCTACACCTTC
cdr3_aa: CASSSRTGGVSNYGYTF

d_call: NA
clone_size: NA
j_call: TRBJ1-4
v_call: TRBV18
cdr3_nt: TGTGCCAGCTCACCGAAGCTGATGGAAAAACTGTTTTTT
cdr3_aa: CASSPKLMEKLFF

d_call: NA
clone_size: NA
j_call: TRBJ1-2
v_call: TRBV27
cdr3_nt: TGTGCCAGCAGTCCAGTCGGGGTTGGCTACACCTTC
cdr3_aa: CASSPVGVGYTF

d_call: TRBD1
clone_size: NA
j_call: TRBJ1-2
v_call: TRBV5-8
cdr3_nt: TGTGCCAGCAGCTCCGAACAGGGGGCACGGCCCTATGGCTACACCTTC
cdr3_aa: CASSSEQGARPYGYTF

d_call: TRBD1
clone_size: NA
j_call: TRBJ1-2
v_call: TRBV28
cdr3_nt: TGTGCCAGCAGATTACTCCCGGGACAGGGCAACTATGGCTACACCTTC
cdr3_aa: CASRLLPGQGNYGYTF

d_call: NA
clone_size: NA
j_call: TRBJ1-3
v_call: TRBV2
cdr3_nt: TGTGCCAGCAGTGAAGTGGGTTCTGGAAACACCATATATTTT
cdr3_aa: CASSEVGSGNTIYF

d_call: NA
clone_size: NA
j_call: TRBJ1-6
v_call: TRBV2
cdr3_nt: TGTGCCAGCAAAGAATGGTGGTCGGAACTTAATTCACCCCTCCACTTT
cdr3_aa: CASKEWWSELNSPLHF

d_call: TRBD1
clone_size: NA
j_call: TRBJ1-2
v_call: TRBV13
cdr3_nt: TGTGCCAGCAGCACCCAGCTAGACAGGGCCTATGGCTACACCTTC
cdr3_aa: CASSTQLDRAYGYTF

d_call: NA
clone_size: NA
j_call: TRBJ2-2
v_call: TRBV28
cdr3_nt: TGTGCCAGCAGTGCAGTTCGACAGGACTTCGACACCGGGGAGCTGTTTTTT
cdr3_aa: CASSAVRQDFDTGELFF

d_call: NA
clone_size: once
j_call: TRBJ2-3
v_call: TRBV10-3
cdr3_nt: TGTGCCGTGAAAACTAGCACAGATACGCAGTATTTT
cdr3_aa: CAVKTSTDTQYF

d_call: TRBD1
clone_size: NA
j_call: TRBJ1-3
v_call: TRBV5-1
cdr3_nt: TGCGCCAGCAGCACAACTTACAGGACAGGCCCATCCCACCCTGTTTTT
cdr3_aa: CASSTTYRTGPSHPVF

d_call: TRBD1
clone_size: once
j_call: TRBJ2-7
v_call: TRBV5-1
cdr3_nt: TGCGCCAGCAGCCCGAACAGGGGTTCCTACGAGCAGTACTTC
cdr3_aa: CASSPNRGSYEQYF

d_call: NA
clone_size: NA
j_call: TRBJ1-2
v_call: TRBV7-2
cdr3_nt: TGTGCCAGCAGCTTACGGGGTTACTATGGCTACACCTTC
cdr3_aa: CASSLRGYYGYTF

d_call: NA
clone_size: NA
j_call: TRBJ1-1
v_call: TRBV5-5
cdr3_nt: TGTGCCACCAGCGTCGTGGGTAAGGCGACTGAAGCTTTCTTT
cdr3_aa: CATSVVGKATEAFF

d_call: NA
clone_size: NA
j_call: TRBJ1-3
v_call: TRBV2
cdr3_nt: TGTGCTGGGGGGGTCTCAAGCCCCGGGGCAGCCACCATATATTTT
cdr3_aa: CAGGVSSPGAATIYF

d_call: TRBD1
clone_size: NA
j_call: TRBJ1-5
v_call: TRBV19
cdr3_nt: TGTGCCAGTAGTACCCCCCGGACAGGGGGCTATTGGAGCAATCAGCCCCAGCATTTT
cdr3_aa: CASSTPRTGGYWSNQPQHF

d_call: TRBD1
clone_size: NA
j_call: TRBJ2-7
v_call: TRBV9
cdr3_nt: TGTGCCAGCAGCGTAGGGGACAGGGGACTTCCCCTCTACGAGCAGTACTTC
cdr3_aa: CASSVGDRGLPLYEQYF

d_call: NA
clone_size: NA
j_call: TRBJ2-5
v_call: TRBV7-2
cdr3_nt: TGTGCCAGCAGCTTAGCGGAAGGGACCCAGTACTTC
cdr3_aa: CASSLAEGTQYF

d_call: NA
clone_size: NA
j_call: TRBJ2-1
v_call: TRBV10-3
cdr3_nt: TGTGCCATCAGTATGGAGGGATACAATGAGCAGTTCTTC
cdr3_aa: CAISMEGYNEQFF

d_call: TRBD1
clone_size: NA
j_call: TRBJ2-3
v_call: TRBV5-1
cdr3_nt: TGCGCCAGCAGCTTGAACAGGGGTAGCACAGATACGCAGTATTTT
cdr3_aa: CASSLNRGSTDTQYF